A single T cell receptor (beta chain) is shown here with its context. Authors' analysis steps: Nucleated cell number was recorded as an estimate derived from reference gene primer amplification. The data were produced by immunoSEQ multiplex PCR, yet TCRdb's version contains in-frame clones alone and is incomplete. V and J calls and clone size are copied from that table; D and trimming were computed from the DNA. The table shows more than 200,000 clones, with about nine tenths occurring only once. Donors were grouped by their self-reported clinical history. Per the germline V gene, CDR1 is SGHVS and CDR2 is FNYEAQ. V trimming: 1 base; J trimming: 0 bases; junction bases outside the gene matches: 8. CDR3 size: 18 residues. These data come from a study of blood T cell repertoires in COVID-19. Turning to the study itself: Samples representing acute and convalescent COVID-19 were sourced from the United States, Italy and Spain. PBMCs, B-cell-depleted T cells, or T cells were the source of the cDNA or gDNA that made up the material.

This clonotype originated in a woman aged 25-40 years with acute COVID-19. V gene TRBV7-6 combines with J gene TRBJ2-1; the match to TRBD2 covers 8 bases. Sequenced sample: PBMCs or T cells enriched from blood (not recorded which). The CDR3 region is CASSLVTASGFSYNEQFF. CDR3 nucleotides: TGTGCCAGCAGCTTAGTTACGGCTAGCGGGTTCTCCTACAATGAGCAGTTCTTC.